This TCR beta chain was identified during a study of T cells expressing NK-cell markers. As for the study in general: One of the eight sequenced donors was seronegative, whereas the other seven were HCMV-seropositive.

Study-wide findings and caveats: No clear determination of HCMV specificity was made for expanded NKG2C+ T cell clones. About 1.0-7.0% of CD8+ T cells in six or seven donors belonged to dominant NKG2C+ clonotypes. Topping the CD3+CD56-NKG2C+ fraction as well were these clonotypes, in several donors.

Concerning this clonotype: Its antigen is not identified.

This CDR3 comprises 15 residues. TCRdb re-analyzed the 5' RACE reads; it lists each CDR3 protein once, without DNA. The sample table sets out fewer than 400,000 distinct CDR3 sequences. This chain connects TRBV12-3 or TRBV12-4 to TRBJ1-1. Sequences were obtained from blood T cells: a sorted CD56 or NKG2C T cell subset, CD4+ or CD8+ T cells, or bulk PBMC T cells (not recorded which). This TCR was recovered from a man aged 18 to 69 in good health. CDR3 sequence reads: CASSYRREGNTEAFF.